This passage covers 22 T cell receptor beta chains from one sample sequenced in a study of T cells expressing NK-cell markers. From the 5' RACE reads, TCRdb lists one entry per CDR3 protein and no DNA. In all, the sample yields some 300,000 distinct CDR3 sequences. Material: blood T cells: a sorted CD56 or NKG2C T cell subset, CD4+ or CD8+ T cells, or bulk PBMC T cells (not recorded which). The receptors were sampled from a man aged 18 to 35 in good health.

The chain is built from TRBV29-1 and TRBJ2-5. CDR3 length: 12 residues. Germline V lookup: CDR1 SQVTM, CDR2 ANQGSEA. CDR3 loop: CSVESSSETQYF. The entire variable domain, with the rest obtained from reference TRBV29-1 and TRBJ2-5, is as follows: SAVISQKPSRDICQRGTSLTIQCQVDSQVTMMFWYRQQPGQSLTLIATANQGSEATYESGFVIDKFPISRPNLTFSTLTVSNMSPEDSSIYLCSVESSSETQYFGPGTRLLVL.

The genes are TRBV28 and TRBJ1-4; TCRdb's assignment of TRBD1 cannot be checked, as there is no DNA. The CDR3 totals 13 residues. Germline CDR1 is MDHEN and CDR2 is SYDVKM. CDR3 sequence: CASSRRGARELFF.

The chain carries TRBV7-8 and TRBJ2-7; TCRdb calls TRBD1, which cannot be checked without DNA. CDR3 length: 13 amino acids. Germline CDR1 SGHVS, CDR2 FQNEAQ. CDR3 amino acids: CASRRDGAYEQYF.

The CDR3 here is CASSLGASNGNTIYF. V is TRBV5-1 and J is TRBJ1-3. This CDR3 spans 15 amino acids. Germline V CDR1 and CDR2: SGHRS, YFSETQ.

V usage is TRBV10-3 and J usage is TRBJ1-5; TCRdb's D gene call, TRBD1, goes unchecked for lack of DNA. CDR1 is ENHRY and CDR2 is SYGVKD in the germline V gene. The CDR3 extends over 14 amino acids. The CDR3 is CATRARPADQPQHF.

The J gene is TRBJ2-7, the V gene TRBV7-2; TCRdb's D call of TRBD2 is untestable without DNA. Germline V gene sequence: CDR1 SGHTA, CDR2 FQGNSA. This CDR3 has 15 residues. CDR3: CASSYGTSPSYEQYF.

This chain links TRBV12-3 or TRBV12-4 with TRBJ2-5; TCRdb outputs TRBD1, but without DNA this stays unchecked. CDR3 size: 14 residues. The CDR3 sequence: CAVGRGQGSETQYF.

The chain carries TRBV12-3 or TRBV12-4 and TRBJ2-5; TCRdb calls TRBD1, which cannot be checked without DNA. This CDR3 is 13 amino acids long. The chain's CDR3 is CASSPGREETQYF.

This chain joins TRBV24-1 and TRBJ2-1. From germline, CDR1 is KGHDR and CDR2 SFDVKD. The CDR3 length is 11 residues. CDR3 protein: CATAAAGEQFF.

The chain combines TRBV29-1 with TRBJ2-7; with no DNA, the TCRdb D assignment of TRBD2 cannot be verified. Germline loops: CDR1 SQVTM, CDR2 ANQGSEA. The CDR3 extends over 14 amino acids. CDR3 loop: CSAQTGTIAYEQYF.

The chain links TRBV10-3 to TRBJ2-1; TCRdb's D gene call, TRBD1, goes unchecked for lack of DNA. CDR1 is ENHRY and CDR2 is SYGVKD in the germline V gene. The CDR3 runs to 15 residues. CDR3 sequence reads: CAIGGGSQGYNEQFF.

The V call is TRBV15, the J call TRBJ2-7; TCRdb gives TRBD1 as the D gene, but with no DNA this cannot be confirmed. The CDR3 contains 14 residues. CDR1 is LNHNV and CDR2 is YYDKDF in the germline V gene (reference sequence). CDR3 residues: CATSRGTANYEQYF.

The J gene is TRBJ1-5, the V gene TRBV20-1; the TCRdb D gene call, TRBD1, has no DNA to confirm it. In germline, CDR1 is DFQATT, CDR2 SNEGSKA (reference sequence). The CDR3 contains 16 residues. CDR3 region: CSARSIRAGHNQPQHF.

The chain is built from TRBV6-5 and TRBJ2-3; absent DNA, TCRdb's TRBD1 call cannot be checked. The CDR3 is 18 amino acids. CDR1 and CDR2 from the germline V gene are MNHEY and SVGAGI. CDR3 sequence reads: CASSPGTGGFGSTDTQYF.

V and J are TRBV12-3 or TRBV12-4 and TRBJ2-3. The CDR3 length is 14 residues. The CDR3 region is CASGVLGRADTQYF.

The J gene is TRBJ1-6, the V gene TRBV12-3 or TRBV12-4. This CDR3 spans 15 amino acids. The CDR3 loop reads CASSLSARGRSPLHF.

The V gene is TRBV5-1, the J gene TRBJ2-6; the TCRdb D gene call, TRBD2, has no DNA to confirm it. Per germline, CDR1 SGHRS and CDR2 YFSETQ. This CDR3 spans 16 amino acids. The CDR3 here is CASSGSIAPGANVLTF.

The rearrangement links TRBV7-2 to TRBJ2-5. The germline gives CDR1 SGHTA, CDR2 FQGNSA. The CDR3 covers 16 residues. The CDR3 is CASSLRVSEFQETQYF.

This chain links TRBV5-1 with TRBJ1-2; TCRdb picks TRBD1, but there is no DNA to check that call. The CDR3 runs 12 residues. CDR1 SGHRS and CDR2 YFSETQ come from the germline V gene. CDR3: CASSPQGYGYTF.

CDR3 sequence reads: CASSFRAPYNEQFF. This chain joins TRBV12-3 or TRBV12-4 and TRBJ2-1; the TRBD2 assignment by TCRdb is unverifiable without DNA. The CDR3 has 14 amino acids.

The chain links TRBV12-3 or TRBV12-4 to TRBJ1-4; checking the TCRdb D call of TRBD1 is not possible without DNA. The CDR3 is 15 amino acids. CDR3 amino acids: CASSLSGTGLGGLFF.

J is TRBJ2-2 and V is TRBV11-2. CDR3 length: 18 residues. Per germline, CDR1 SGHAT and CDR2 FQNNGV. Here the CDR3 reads CASSLVYWNLANTGELFF.